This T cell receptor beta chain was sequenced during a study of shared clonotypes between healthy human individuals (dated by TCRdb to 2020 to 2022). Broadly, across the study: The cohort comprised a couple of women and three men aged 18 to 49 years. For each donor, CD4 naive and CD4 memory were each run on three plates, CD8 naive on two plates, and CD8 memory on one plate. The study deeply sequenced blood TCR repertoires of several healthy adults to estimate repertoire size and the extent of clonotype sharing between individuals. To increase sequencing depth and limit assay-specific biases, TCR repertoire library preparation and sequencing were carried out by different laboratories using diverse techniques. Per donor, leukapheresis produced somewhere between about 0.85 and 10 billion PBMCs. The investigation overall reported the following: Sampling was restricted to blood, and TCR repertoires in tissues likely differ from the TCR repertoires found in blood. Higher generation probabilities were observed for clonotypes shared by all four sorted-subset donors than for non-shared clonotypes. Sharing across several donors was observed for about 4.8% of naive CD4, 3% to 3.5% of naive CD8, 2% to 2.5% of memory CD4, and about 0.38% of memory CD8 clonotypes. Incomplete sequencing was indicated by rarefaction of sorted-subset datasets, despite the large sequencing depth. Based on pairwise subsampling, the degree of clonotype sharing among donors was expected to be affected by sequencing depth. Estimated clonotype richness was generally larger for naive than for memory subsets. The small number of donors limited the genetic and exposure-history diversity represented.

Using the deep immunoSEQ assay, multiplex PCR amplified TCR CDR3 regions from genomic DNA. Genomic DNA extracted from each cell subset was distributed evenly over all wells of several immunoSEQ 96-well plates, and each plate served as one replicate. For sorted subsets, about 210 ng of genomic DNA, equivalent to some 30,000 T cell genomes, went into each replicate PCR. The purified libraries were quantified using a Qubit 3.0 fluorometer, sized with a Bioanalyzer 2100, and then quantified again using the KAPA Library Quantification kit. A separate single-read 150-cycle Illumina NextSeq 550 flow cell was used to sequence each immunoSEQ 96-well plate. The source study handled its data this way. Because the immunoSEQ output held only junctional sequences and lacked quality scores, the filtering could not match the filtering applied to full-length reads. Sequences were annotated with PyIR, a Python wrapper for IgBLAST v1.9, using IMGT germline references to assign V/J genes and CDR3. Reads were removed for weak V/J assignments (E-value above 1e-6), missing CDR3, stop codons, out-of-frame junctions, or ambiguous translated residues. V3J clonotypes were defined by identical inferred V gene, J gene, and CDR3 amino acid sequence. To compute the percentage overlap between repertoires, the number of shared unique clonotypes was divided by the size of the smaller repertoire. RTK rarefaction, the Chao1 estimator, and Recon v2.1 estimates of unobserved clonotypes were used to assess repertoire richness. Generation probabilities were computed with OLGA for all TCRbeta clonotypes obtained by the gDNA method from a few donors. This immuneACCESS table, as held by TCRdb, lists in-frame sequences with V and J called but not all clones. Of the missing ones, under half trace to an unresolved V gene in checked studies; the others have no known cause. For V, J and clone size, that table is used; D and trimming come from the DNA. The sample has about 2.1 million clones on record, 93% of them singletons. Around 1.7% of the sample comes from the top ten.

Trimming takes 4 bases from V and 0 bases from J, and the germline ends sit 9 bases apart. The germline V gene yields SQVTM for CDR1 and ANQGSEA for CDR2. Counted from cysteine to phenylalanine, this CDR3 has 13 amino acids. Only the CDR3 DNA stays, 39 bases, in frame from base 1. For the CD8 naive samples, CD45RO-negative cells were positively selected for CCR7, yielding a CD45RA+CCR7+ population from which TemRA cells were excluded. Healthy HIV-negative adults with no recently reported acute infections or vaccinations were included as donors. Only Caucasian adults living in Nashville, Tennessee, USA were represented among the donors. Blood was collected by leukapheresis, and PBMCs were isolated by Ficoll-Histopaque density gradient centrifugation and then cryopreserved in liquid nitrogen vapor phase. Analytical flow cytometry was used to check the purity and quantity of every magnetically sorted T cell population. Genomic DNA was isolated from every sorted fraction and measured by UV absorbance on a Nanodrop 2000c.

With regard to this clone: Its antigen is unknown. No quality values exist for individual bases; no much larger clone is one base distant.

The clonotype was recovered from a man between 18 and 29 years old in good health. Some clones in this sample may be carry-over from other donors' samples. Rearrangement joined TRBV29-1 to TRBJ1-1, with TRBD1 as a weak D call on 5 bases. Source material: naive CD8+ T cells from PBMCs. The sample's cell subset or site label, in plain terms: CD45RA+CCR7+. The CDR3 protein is CSVGGGLNTEAFF. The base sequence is TGCAGCGTTGGTGGGGGGTTGAACACTGAAGCTTTCTTT.